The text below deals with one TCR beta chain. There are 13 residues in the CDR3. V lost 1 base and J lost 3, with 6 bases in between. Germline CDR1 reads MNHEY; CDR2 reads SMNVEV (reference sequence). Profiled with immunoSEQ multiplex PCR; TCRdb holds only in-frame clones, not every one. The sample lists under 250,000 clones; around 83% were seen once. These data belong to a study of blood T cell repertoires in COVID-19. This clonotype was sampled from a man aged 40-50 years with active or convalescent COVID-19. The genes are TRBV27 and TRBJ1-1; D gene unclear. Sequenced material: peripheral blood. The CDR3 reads CASSLYEHTEAFF. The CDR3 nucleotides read TGTGCCAGCAGTTTATATGAGCACACTGAAGCTTTCTTT.